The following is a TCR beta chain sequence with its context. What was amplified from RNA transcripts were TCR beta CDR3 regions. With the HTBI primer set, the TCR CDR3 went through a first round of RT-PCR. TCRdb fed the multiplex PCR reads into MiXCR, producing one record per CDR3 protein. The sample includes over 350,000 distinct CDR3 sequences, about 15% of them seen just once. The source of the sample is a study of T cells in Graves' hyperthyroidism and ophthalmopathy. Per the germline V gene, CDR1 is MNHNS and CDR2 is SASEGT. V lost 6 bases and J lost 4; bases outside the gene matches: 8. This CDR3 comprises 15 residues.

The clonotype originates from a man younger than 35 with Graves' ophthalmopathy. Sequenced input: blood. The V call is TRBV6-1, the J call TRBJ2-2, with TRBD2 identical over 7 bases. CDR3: CASRGGGFRTGELFF. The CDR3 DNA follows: TGTGCCAGCAGGGGGGGGGGGTTTCGCACCGGGGAGCTGTTTTTT.